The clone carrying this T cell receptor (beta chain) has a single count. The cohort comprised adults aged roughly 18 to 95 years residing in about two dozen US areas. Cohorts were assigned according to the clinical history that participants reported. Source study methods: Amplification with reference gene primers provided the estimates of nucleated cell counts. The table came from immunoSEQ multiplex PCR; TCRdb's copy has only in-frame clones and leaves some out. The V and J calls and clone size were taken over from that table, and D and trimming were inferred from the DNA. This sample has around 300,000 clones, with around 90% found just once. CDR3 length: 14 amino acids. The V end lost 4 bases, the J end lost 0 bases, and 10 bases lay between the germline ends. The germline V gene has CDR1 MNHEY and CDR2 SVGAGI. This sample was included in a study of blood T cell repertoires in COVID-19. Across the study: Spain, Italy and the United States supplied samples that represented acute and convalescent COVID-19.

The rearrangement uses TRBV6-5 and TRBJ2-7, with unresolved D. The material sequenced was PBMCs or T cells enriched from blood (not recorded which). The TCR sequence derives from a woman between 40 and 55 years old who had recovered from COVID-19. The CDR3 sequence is CASSSPASSYEQYF. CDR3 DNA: TGTGCCAGCAGTTCGCCAGCGAGCTCCTACGAGCAGTACTTC.